The 29 T cell receptor beta chains in this list originate from one sample, sequenced in a study of blood T cell repertoires in COVID-19. Some clones are missing from TCRdb's copy, which holds only in-frame ones; the method was immunoSEQ multiplex PCR. Here the sample spans 7,000 to 9,500 clones, 84% being singletons. Source material: peripheral blood. These TCRs come from a human donor in a cohort sampled during active COVID-19.

V is TRBV7-8 and J is TRBJ1-1; D possibly corresponds to TRBD1 (5 bases). The CDR3 has 14 residues. Germline V gene sequence: CDR1 SGHVS, CDR2 FQNEAQ. V was shortened by 6 bases and J by 0 bases, with 11 bases between the two germline ends. The chain's CDR3 is CASRKGPLNTEAFF. CDR3 in DNA: TGTGCCAGCAGGAAGGGGCCATTGAACACTGAAGCTTTCTTT.

This clone showed up just a few times. The chain recombines TRBV24-1 with TRBJ1-2; D unresolved. This CDR3 region has 11 residues. V lost 4 bases to trimming and J lost 5 bases, with 4 bases between them. CDR1 KGHDR and CDR2 SFDVKD come from the germline V gene. CDR3 protein: CATSDGYGYTF. The CDR3 DNA reads as TGTGCCACCAGTGACGGGTATGGCTACACCTTC.

This clone was counted a few times. The chain carries TRBV10-3 and TRBJ2-1; 9 bases match TRBD1. The CDR3 contains 15 residues. The V segment lost 2 bases and the J segment 3 bases; nucleotides outside the gene matches: 2. The V gene's germline CDR1 is ENHRY and CDR2 SYGVKD. The CDR3 nucleotides read TGTGCCATCAGTGAGAAGGGACAGGGCTACAATGAGCAGTTCTTC. Protein product: CAISEKGQGYNEQFF.

This clone was observed a few times. The chain carries TRBV19 and TRBJ2-5; 12 bases map to TRBD1. Germline CDR1 reads LNHDA; CDR2 reads SQIVND (reference sequence). The J segment lost 3 bases and the V segment lost 3 bases, leaving 11 bases of the junction unmatched. This CDR3 is built from 18 residues. CDR3 DNA: TGTGCCAGTAGTATCAAGGGACAGGGGGCGAGTCGGGAAGAGACCCAGTACTTC. Amino acids: CASSIKGQGASREETQYF.

The J gene is TRBJ1-4, the V gene TRBV6-2 or TRBV6-3; perhaps TRBD1 as D (5 bases). CDR1 and CDR2 from the germline V gene are MNHEY and SVGEGT. This CDR3 comprises 11 residues. Deletions cut 4 bases from V and 16 bases from J, with 13 bases between. The CDR3 region is CASSSGPGRFF. The CDR3 region has the DNA TGTGCCAGCAGTTCCGGCCCAGGGCGGTTTTTT.

The chain carries TRBV6-4 and TRBJ2-1; 8 bases are a match to TRBD2. The CDR3 extends over 16 amino acids. The germline V gene encodes CDR1 MRHNA and CDR2 SNTAGT. The V gene end was trimmed by 0 bases and the J gene end by 8 bases; junction bases not matched to a gene: 9. CDR3: CASSDSPGGAFHEQFF. The CDR3 coding sequence is TGTGCCAGCAGTGACTCTCCCGGGGGGGCCTTTCATGAGCAGTTCTTC.

The CDR3 sequence is CAWSAPHQGYTDTQYF. The CDR3 coding sequence is TGTGCCTGGAGTGCTCCCCACCAGGGTTACACAGATACGCAGTATTTT. V is TRBV30 and J is TRBJ2-3; perhaps TRBD1 as D (5 bases). V was clipped by 1 base and J by 2 bases, with 16 bases between them. CDR3 length: 16 residues. CDR1 GTSNPN and CDR2 SVGIG come from the germline V gene (reference sequence).

The chain links TRBV6-2 or TRBV6-3 to TRBJ1-6; 7 bases are shared with TRBD1. CDR3 length: 16 amino acids. Per the germline V gene, CDR1 is MNHEY and CDR2 is SVGEGT. V gave up 4 bases and J gave up 10 bases; unmatched junction bases: 13. CDR3 nucleotides: TGTGCCAGCAGTTCCGGCACAGGGGCCTTAGGCTCACCCCTCCACTTT. It encodes CASSSGTGALGSPLHF.

The CDR3, as DNA: TGTGCCAGCAGCCGGGACAGGGGAGGGGGACGGAACTATGGCTACACCTTC. Amino acid sequence: CASSRDRGGGRNYGYTF. The chain couples TRBV7-9 to TRBJ1-2; the match to TRBD1 covers 10 bases. V gave up 5 bases and J gave up 2 bases; unmatched junction bases: 11. CDR1 and CDR2 (germline): SEHNR, FQNEAQ (reference sequence). The length of the CDR3 is 17 residues.

The V and J genes are TRBV5-1 and TRBJ1-2; possibly TRBD1 for D (6 bases). Trimming removed 7 bases from V and 6 bases from J, with 19 bases in between. Germline CDR1 SGHRS, CDR2 YFSETQ. This CDR3 is 14 amino acids long. The CDR3 protein is CASGRGEGQNGYTF. As DNA, the CDR3 is TGCGCCAGCGGCAGGGGTGAGGGACAAAATGGCTACACCTTC.

Written as DNA, the CDR3 is TGTGCCAGCAGCTCTCAGGCCCGAGGGACTGAAGCTTTCTTT. Its protein is CASSSQARGTEAFF. The chain couples TRBV7-8 to TRBJ1-1; no reliable D call. This CDR3 region has 14 residues. Trimming took 4 bases from V and 5 from J, leaving 14 bases between them. CDR1 and CDR2 from the germline V gene are SGHVS and FQNEAQ.

This clone has a handful of counts. The chain employs TRBV30 and TRBJ2-2, with 8 nucleotides matching TRBD2. CDR1 and CDR2 (germline): GTSNPN, SVGIG (reference sequence). The CDR3 runs 16 residues. V lost 0 bases and J lost 4; bases outside the gene matches: 7. Here the CDR3 DNA reads TGTGCCTGGAGTGTATTACCGGGGGGGGGCACCGGGGAGCTGTTTTTT. It specifies CAWSVLPGGGTGELFF. Filled out from reference TRBV30 and TRBJ2-2, the complete variable domain reads SQTIHQWPATLVQPVGSPLSLECTVEGTSNPNLYWYRQAAGRGLQLLFYSVGIGQISSEVPQNLSASRPQDRQFILSSKKLLLSDSGFYLCAWSVLPGGGTGELFFGEGSRLTVL.

The J gene is TRBJ1-5, the V gene TRBV29-1; 8 bases fit TRBD1. Looked up from germline, CDR1 is SQVTM and CDR2 is ANQGSEA. This CDR3 is 13 amino acids long. V trimming: 4 bases; J trimming: 5 bases; junction bases outside the gene matches: 4. The CDR3, as DNA: TGCAGCGTTGGGACAGGGCGGGATCAGCCCCAGCATTTT. Its translation: CSVGTGRDQPQHF.

The rearrangement links TRBV10-3 to TRBJ2-3; possibly TRBD1 for D (6 bases). CDR1 and CDR2 (germline): ENHRY, SYGVKD. The V end was cut by 7 bases, the J end by 4 bases, with 18 bases between. The CDR3 is 15 residues long. The CDR3 is CAITREPRGPDTQYF. CDR3 bases: TGTGCCATCACCAGGGAGCCCAGGGGCCCAGATACGCAGTATTTT.

This chain links TRBV28 with TRBJ1-2; unclear D gene. This CDR3 contains 14 residues. Germline V gene lookup returns CDR1 MDHEN and CDR2 SYDVKM. V lost 3 bases and J lost 0, with 8 bases in between. This chain's CDR3 is CASSFLTSNYGYTF. In DNA, the CDR3 is TGTGCCAGCAGTTTCTTGACTTCTAACTATGGCTACACCTTC.

This chain links TRBV24-1 with TRBJ1-2; 9 bases line up with TRBD1. This CDR3 is built from 15 residues. The germline V gene has CDR1 KGHDR and CDR2 SFDVKD. The trim removed 4 bases at V and 8 bases at J, leaving 10 bases unmatched. The CDR3: CATSDPGQGRWGYTF. The CDR3 DNA is TGTGCCACCAGTGACCCTGGACAGGGGAGGTGGGGCTACACCTTC.

The genes are TRBV29-1 and TRBJ1-1, with 7 bases matching TRBD1. Germline CDR1 is SQVTM and CDR2 is ANQGSEA. With V trimmed by 4 bases and J by 8 bases, 1 base remained unmatched. The CDR3 is 10 residues long. The CDR3 sequence: CSVVQGEAFF. CDR3 DNA sequence: TGCAGCGTTGTACAGGGGGAAGCTTTCTTT.

The chain joins TRBV7-2 to TRBJ1-6, with 7 nucleotides matching TRBD1. CDR3 length: 17 amino acids. The germline CDR1 and CDR2 sequences are SGHTA and FQGNSA. J lost 9 bases, V lost 1 base, and 12 bases had no gene match. The CDR3 protein is CASSLGSTGAAGSPLHF. The CDR3 DNA follows: TGTGCCAGCAGCTTAGGGTCTACAGGGGCAGCAGGTTCACCCCTCCACTTT.

CDR3 region: CASSIDPRGNQPQHF. CDR3 nucleotides: TGTGCCAGTAGTATAGATCCCAGGGGCAATCAGCCCCAGCATTTT. This chain links TRBV19 with TRBJ1-5; TRBD1 might be the D (5 bases). CDR1 and CDR2 from the germline V gene are LNHDA and SQIVND (reference sequence). The CDR3 is 15 amino acids. V lost 0 bases, J lost 2 bases, and 8 bases lay in between.

J is TRBJ1-2 and V is TRBV30; no clear D gene. The CDR3 loop spans 13 amino acids. Trimming stripped 1 base from V and 4 bases from J, with 10 bases between. Germline V gene data show CDR1 as GTSNPN and CDR2 as SVGIG (reference sequence). CDR3 DNA sequence: TGTGCCTGGAGTGGTTACGGGATCTATGGCTACACCTTC. Translation: CAWSGYGIYGYTF.

This clone was seen just once. The V and J genes are TRBV12-3 or TRBV12-4 and TRBJ2-5; D gene ambiguous. Trimming took 4 bases from V and 5 from J, leaving 8 bases between them. CDR3 length equals 12 residues. CDR3 amino acids: CASSSPVETQYF. CDR3 coding DNA: TGTGCCAGCAGTTCCCCAGTGGAGACCCAGTACTTC.

V and J are TRBV2 and TRBJ1-2, with a weak D call TRBD1 (6 bases). Germline V gives CDR1 SNHLY, CDR2 FYNNEI. The CDR3 consists of 13 residues. V lost 4 bases to trimming and J lost 5 bases, with 11 bases between them. The CDR3 region is CASSANRAYGYTF. DNA of the CDR3: TGTGCCAGCAGTGCAAACAGGGCATATGGCTACACCTTC.

The rearrangement uses TRBV27 and TRBJ2-3, with a weak D call TRBD1 (6 bases). CDR1 and CDR2 (germline): MNHEY, SMNVEV (reference sequence). This CDR3 has 16 amino acids. Trimming took off 3 bases at V and 2 bases at J, with 15 bases between the two ends. The CDR3 sequence is CASSFRGNLYTDTQYF. In DNA form, the CDR3 reads TGTGCCAGCAGTTTTAGGGGGAATTTGTACACAGATACGCAGTATTTT.

This chain links TRBV4-2 with TRBJ2-3; 7 positions agree with TRBD1. The germline V gene encodes CDR1 LGHNA and CDR2 YNFKEQ. The CDR3 has 17 residues. J was trimmed by 1 base and V by 1 base; bases with no gene match: 8. The CDR3: CASSQVGGRERTDTQYF. Written as DNA, the CDR3 is TGTGCCAGCAGCCAAGTAGGGGGCAGGGAGCGCACAGATACGCAGTATTTT.

The chain uses TRBV19 and TRBJ1-2; a weak D match, TRBD1 (5 bases). There are 13 residues in the CDR3. CDR1 LNHDA and CDR2 SQIVND come from the germline V gene (reference sequence). V was trimmed by 3 bases and J by 8 bases, leaving 13 bases between them. CDR3 amino acids: CASSIGQGGGYTF. The CDR3 DNA follows: TGTGCCAGTAGTATCGGGCAGGGTGGGGGCTACACCTTC.

The rearrangement joins TRBV27 to TRBJ1-2; D ambiguous. Deletions cut 3 bases from V and 1 base from J, with 6 bases between. This CDR3 is 13 amino acids long. The germline V gene has CDR1 MNHEY and CDR2 SMNVEV (reference sequence). The CDR3 protein is CASSLRINYGYTF. The CDR3 DNA follows: TGTGCCAGCAGTTTGAGGATTAACTATGGCTACACCTTC.

The chain links TRBV7-9 to TRBJ2-1; a weak D match, TRBD2 (7 bases). Germline V gene sequence: CDR1 SEHNR, CDR2 FQNEAQ (reference sequence). The CDR3 is 15 residues long. Trimming pared 5 bases from V and 7 bases from J, leaving 18 bases between. CDR3 DNA: TGTGCCAGCAGCCCTCAAGGGGGGGAGGCAAATGAGCAGTTCTTC. Its protein product is CASSPQGGEANEQFF.

This clone was observed a few times. V and J are TRBV5-4 and TRBJ2-2, with D possibly being TRBD2 (6 bases). Germline V gene sequence: CDR1 SGHNT, CDR2 YYREEE (reference sequence). Trimming pared 4 bases from V and 5 bases from J, leaving 12 bases between. The CDR3 runs to 14 residues. The CDR3 protein is CASSRGLITGELFF. The CDR3 DNA sequence: TGTGCCAGCAGCCGGGGACTCATTACCGGGGAGCTGTTTTTT.

The rearrangement links TRBV28 to TRBJ1-5; 8 bases map to TRBD1. The length of the CDR3 is 15 residues. V lost 6 bases and J lost 5; bases outside the gene matches: 9. Germline-derived CDR1 and CDR2 are MDHEN and SYDVKM. The chain's CDR3 is CASSPRGRGHQPQHF. CDR3 nucleotide sequence: TGTGCCAGCAGCCCCAGGGGGCGAGGACATCAGCCCCAGCATTTT.